This T cell receptor beta chain was recovered during a study of monozygotic twins with inflammatory bowel disease. Following a re-call of the 5' RACE reads, TCRdb has one entry per CDR3 protein and lacks DNA. The sample totals more than 300,000 distinct CDR3 sequences. The CDR3 contains 15 residues. The V gene's germline CDR1 is MNHNS and CDR2 SASEGT. Sequences were obtained from blood. The chain is built from TRBV6-1 and TRBJ1-4; TCRdb picks TRBD1, but there is no DNA to check that call. The sequence was obtained from a human donor with ulcerative colitis or Crohn's disease, or a healthy co-twin of an affected twin (not recorded which). This CDR3 reads CASSAPGSTNEKLFF.